This T cell receptor beta chain was observed in a study of T cells after yellow fever vaccination. Per germline, CDR1 DFQATT and CDR2 SNEGSKA (reference sequence). The CDR3 has 14 amino acids. Trimming pared 1 base from V and 5 bases from J, leaving 14 bases between. TCRdb processed the 5' RACE reads anew with MiXCR; each CDR3 protein has one entry. The table records fewer than 400,000 distinct CDR3 sequences, approximately 11% of them present only once. Sequenced here: CD4+ T cells sorted from PBMCs, sampled 45 days after the yellow fever booster vaccination. This receptor was identified in a man aged 18-30 years who received the YFV17D yellow fever vaccine. The chain carries TRBV20-1 and TRBJ2-5, with D possibly being TRBD2 (6 bases). The CDR3 loop is CSARAGGAAETQYF. CDR3 coding DNA: TGCAGTGCTAGAGCGGGCGGGGCGGCGGAGACCCAGTACTTC.